One and the same sample provided the 25 T cell receptor beta chains below, sequenced in a study of T cell repertoires in cytomegalovirus infection. A single record per CDR3 protein comes from TCRdb applying MiXCR to the reads. The sample has about 500,000 distinct CDR3 sequences; 30% to 35% are singletons. Their antigen targets remain unknown. The specimen was cultured PBMCs, collected from culture after CMV antigen stimulation. These receptors were collected from a human donor in good health (CMV status not recorded). Some clones in this sample may be carry-over from other donors' samples.

CDR3 in amino acids: CASPGTGVPPYNSPLHF. The CDR3 nucleotides are TGTGCCAGCCCCGGGACAGGGGTCCCTCCCTATAATTCACCCCTCCACTTT. This chain connects TRBV5-8 to TRBJ1-6, with 10 nucleotides matching TRBD1. This CDR3 has 17 amino acids. V gave up 7 bases and J gave up 2 bases; unmatched junction bases: 9. CDR1 SGHTS and CDR2 YDEGEE come from the germline V gene.

In this sample, this clonotype turned up a few times. The V and J genes are TRBV5-4 and TRBJ2-1; perhaps TRBD2 as D (5 bases). V was pared by 1 base and J by 2 bases, with 7 bases between. The CDR3 contains 14 residues. CDR1 and CDR2 (germline): SGHNT, YYREEE (reference sequence). CDR3 DNA: TGTGCCAGCAGCTTGCCGGGAACCTACAATGAGCAGTTCTTC. Its protein is CASSLPGTYNEQFF.

V gene TRBV30 combines with J gene TRBJ1-1; 7 bases align to TRBD1. Germline values: CDR1 GTSNPN, CDR2 SVGIG (reference sequence). The CDR3 runs 14 residues. The J segment lost 3 bases and the V segment lost 3 bases, leaving 7 bases of the junction unmatched. The CDR3 here is CAWSPRTGHTEAFF. DNA for the CDR3: TGTGCCTGGAGCCCAAGGACAGGTCACACTGAAGCTTTCTTT.

The chain employs TRBV11-2 and TRBJ2-1, with 8 bases lining up with TRBD2. CDR3 length: 14 amino acids. Trimming at V came to 3 bases and at J to 13 bases, leaving 11 bases not matched to a gene. The V gene's germline CDR1 is SGHAT and CDR2 FQNNGV. This chain's CDR3 is CASSLAGLAMVQFF. In DNA, the CDR3 is TGTGCCAGCAGCTTGGCTGGACTAGCCATGGTACAGTTCTTC.

The V call is TRBV24-1, the J call TRBJ2-7, with D possibly being TRBD2 (6 bases). V was trimmed by 5 bases and J by 0 bases, leaving 10 bases between them. The germline V gene encodes CDR1 KGHDR and CDR2 SFDVKD. The CDR3 runs 14 residues. The CDR3 reads CATSVGGDSYEQYF. CDR3 in DNA: TGTGCCACCAGTGTTGGAGGGGACTCCTACGAGCAGTACTTC.

This clonotype was seen many times. The CDR3 protein is CASSSGSQGYFYEQYF. The CDR3 DNA is TGTGCCAGCAGCTCGGGATCACAGGGGTACTTCTACGAGCAGTACTTC. This chain connects TRBV7-2 to TRBJ2-7; 7 bases are a match to TRBD1. CDR3 length equals 16 residues. Unmatched junction bases numbered 12, after V lost 4 bases and J lost 3 bases. The germline V gene encodes CDR1 SGHTA and CDR2 FQGNSA.

This clonotype came up many times. This chain links TRBV11-3 with TRBJ2-3, with D hard to call. This CDR3 has 13 amino acids. The V gene's germline CDR1 is SGHNT and CDR2 YENEEA. The V end lost 3 bases, the J end lost 5 bases, and 9 bases lay between the germline ends. In DNA, the CDR3 is TGTGCCAGCAGCTTTCACCCGCGAGATACGCAGTATTTT. It codes for CASSFHPRDTQYF. The full variable domain, with the rest looked up from reference TRBV11-3 and TRBJ2-3, is EAGVVQSPRYKIIEKKQPVAFWCNPISGHNTLYWYLQNLGQGPELLIRYENEEAVDDSQLPKDRFSAERLKGVDSTLKIQPAELGDSAVYLCASSFHPRDTQYFGPGTRLTVL.

A few counts support this clonotype. This chain uses TRBV27 with TRBJ2-7, with TRBD2 identical over 7 bases. Germline-derived CDR1 and CDR2 are MNHEY and SMNVEV (reference sequence). With 2 bases clipped from V and 2 bases from J, the junction kept 6 bases outside the gene matches. The CDR3 has 15 amino acids. In nucleotides, the CDR3 is TGTGCCAGCAGTTTAACCCCTAGCGGAACCTACGAGCAGTACTTC. Protein: CASSLTPSGTYEQYF.

At least ten counts were recorded for this clonotype. The V and J genes are TRBV11-2 and TRBJ2-1, with 9 positions matching TRBD2. V lost 5 bases and J lost 4; bases outside the gene matches: 6. The CDR3 totals 15 residues. Germline V CDR1 and CDR2: SGHAT, FQNNGV. CDR3 in DNA: TGTGCCAGCAGCCCTGGACTAGCGTCGTACAATGAGCAGTTCTTC. This translates into CASSPGLASYNEQFF.

This clonotype occurred a few times. The rearrangement joins TRBV7-2 to TRBJ2-7, with 9 bases lining up with TRBD2. There are 18 residues in the CDR3. Germline lookup yields CDR1 SGHTA and CDR2 FQGNSA. J lost 6 bases, V lost 4 bases, and 19 bases had no gene match. CDR3 region: CASSSGRGGREGLSEQYF. The CDR3 coding sequence is TGTGCCAGCAGCTCAGGGCGGGGGGGGCGGGAGGGCCTGTCCGAGCAGTACTTC.

This clonotype was recorded only once. The chain links TRBV11-2 to TRBJ1-2, with D possibly matching TRBD1 (6 bases). V was clipped by 3 bases and J by 4 bases, with 15 bases between them. The CDR3 covers 15 residues. Germline V gene sequence: CDR1 SGHAT, CDR2 FQNNGV. The CDR3 protein is CASSLGQNLRYGYTF. The CDR3 DNA reads as TGTGCCAGCAGCTTGGGACAAAATCTCCGCTATGGCTACACCTTC.

The rearrangement joins TRBV6-6 to TRBJ2-3; D remains unclear. This CDR3 is 16 amino acids long. Germline V gene sequence: CDR1 MNHNY, CDR2 SVGAGI (reference sequence). Trimming shortened V by 0 bases and J by 6 bases, and 16 bases separated the two germline ends. As DNA, the CDR3 is TGTGCCAGCAGTTACTCGACTCTTGCGATGGGGGATACGCAGTATTTT. Protein sequence: CASSYSTLAMGDTQYF.

The J gene is TRBJ2-1, the V gene TRBV12-3 or TRBV12-4; 8 bases are shared with TRBD2. Germline trimming cut 6 bases from V and 7 bases from J; bases unmatched to any gene: 11. The CDR3 spans 15 residues. The CDR3 region is CASSPWSGRWNEQFF. As DNA, the CDR3 is TGTGCCAGCAGCCCCTGGAGCGGGAGATGGAATGAGCAGTTCTTC.

The chain combines TRBV5-8 with TRBJ2-7; 8 bases are shared with TRBD2. This CDR3 has 15 amino acids. Germline V gene lookup returns CDR1 SGHTS and CDR2 YDEGEE. V trimming: 1 base; J trimming: 7 bases; junction bases outside the gene matches: 10. As DNA, the CDR3 is TGTGCCAGCAGCTTGACTAGCGGAGCTCTCTGGGAGCAGTACGTC. Translation: CASSLTSGALWEQYV.

The chain's CDR3 is CASSMRLADDPTTGELFF. The DNA of the CDR3 is TGTGCCAGCAGCATGAGACTAGCGGACGACCCCACCACCGGGGAGCTGTTTTTT. V and J are TRBV7-9 and TRBJ2-2; 9 bases map to TRBD2. The CDR3 loop spans 18 amino acids. Germline loops: CDR1 SEHNR, CDR2 FQNEAQ (reference sequence). V gave up 5 bases and J gave up 4 bases; unmatched junction bases: 14.

The chain employs TRBV7-2 and TRBJ1-4; D is possibly TRBD1 (6 bases). The germline V gene has CDR1 SGHTA and CDR2 FQGNSA. The CDR3 runs 15 residues. Trimming removed 4 bases from V and 7 bases from J, with 16 bases in between. CDR3 bases: TGTGCCAGCAGCTCGAGGGGGGGTGCCGGTGAAAAACTGTTTTTT. Translated, it gives CASSSRGGAGEKLFF.

The V gene is TRBV24-1, the J gene TRBJ1-5, with unresolved D. V was clipped by 6 bases and J by 6 bases, with 8 bases between them. Germline CDR1 and CDR2: KGHDR and SFDVKD. The CDR3 has 12 residues. CDR3 DNA sequence: TGTGCCACCAGTCTGGACGGTCAGCCCCAGCATTTT. Translated, it gives CATSLDGQPQHF.

The chain carries TRBV28 and TRBJ1-1; 7 bases map to TRBD1. The CDR3 length is 16 residues. Germline CDR1 is MDHEN and CDR2 is SYDVKM. With V trimmed by 5 bases and J by 0 bases, 9 bases remained unmatched. The CDR3 region is CASSPRGRGLNTEAFF. In nucleotides, the CDR3 is TGTGCCAGCAGTCCGAGGGGGCGCGGATTGAACACTGAAGCTTTCTTT. Drawing the rest from reference TRBV28 and TRBJ1-1, the complete variable domain is DVKVTQSSRYLVKRTGEKVFLECVQDMDHENMFWYRQDPGLGLRLIYFSYDVKMKEKGDIPEGYSVSREKKERFSLILESASTNQTSMYLCASSPRGRGLNTEAFFGQGTRLTVV.

This clonotype was seen more than once but under ten times. The genes are TRBV6-5 and TRBJ1-4; D unresolved. Between the trimmed V and J ends, which lost 7 bases and 8 bases, there was a span of 17 bases. Germline CDR1 and CDR2: MNHEY and SVGAGI. This CDR3 spans 14 amino acids. The CDR3 nucleotides read TGTGCCAGCACCTCCAGAGTGGTCAACGAAAAACTGTTTTTT. Translating gives CASTSRVVNEKLFF.

This chain joins TRBV6-8 and TRBJ2-2; 8 nucleotides agree with TRBD2. The CDR3 consists of 15 residues. Germline V gene lookup returns CDR1 MNHGY and CDR2 SAAAGT. With V trimmed by 2 bases and J by 4 bases, 3 bases remained unmatched. CDR3 in amino acids: CASSYGAGGTGELFF. The CDR3 DNA reads as TGTGCCAGCAGTTACGGGGCGGGGGGCACCGGGGAGCTGTTTTTT.

This clonotype was counted between two and nine times. The chain employs TRBV7-2 and TRBJ1-1; D uncertain. Per germline, CDR1 SGHTA and CDR2 FQGNSA. Trimming shortened V by 6 bases and J by 4 bases, and 12 bases separated the two germline ends. The CDR3 extends over 13 amino acids. The CDR3 protein is CASRRAEGTEAFF. The CDR3 DNA reads TGTGCCAGCAGGAGGGCGGAGGGCACTGAAGCTTTCTTT.

A few counts support this clonotype. The chain couples TRBV4-3 to TRBJ1-1, with 8 bases fitting TRBD1. The CDR3 runs 16 residues. CDR1 LGHNA and CDR2 YSLEER come from the germline V gene. V was clipped by 0 bases and J by 1 base; unmatched bases: 4. The CDR3 here is CASSQDRGLRNTEAFF. The CDR3 DNA is TGCGCCAGCAGCCAAGACAGGGGGCTTAGGAACACTGAAGCTTTCTTT.

The chain combines TRBV6-6 with TRBJ2-1; 7 bases line up with TRBD2. The trim removed 6 bases at V and 0 bases at J, leaving 5 bases unmatched. Germline CDR1 and CDR2: MNHNY and SVGAGI (reference sequence). The CDR3 contains 15 residues. The CDR3 DNA follows: TGTGCCAGCAGGCCCCGCGGGAGCTCCTACAATGAGCAGTTCTTC. This gives the protein CASRPRGSSYNEQFF.

This clonotype was seen a single time. The chain joins TRBV19 to TRBJ1-2, with D possibly TRBD1 on 5 matching bases. The germline V gene has CDR1 LNHDA and CDR2 SQIVND (reference sequence). The CDR3 length is 14 residues. V gave up 3 bases and J gave up 1 base, with 9 bases separating them. The CDR3 sequence: CASSMGGGNYGYTF. The CDR3 DNA is TGTGCCAGTAGTATGGGGGGGGGTAACTATGGCTACACCTTC.

This clonotype has a handful of counts. This chain connects TRBV2 to TRBJ1-1; the match to TRBD1 covers 12 bases. This CDR3 comprises 16 residues. Germline V gene sequence: CDR1 SNHLY, CDR2 FYNNEI. V gave up 7 bases and J gave up 3 bases; unmatched junction bases: 9. This chain's CDR3 is CASMSGQGAGYTEAFF. CDR3 sequence (DNA): TGTGCCAGCATGTCGGGACAGGGGGCTGGGTACACTGAAGCTTTCTTT.